This T cell receptor (beta chain) was retrieved from a study of shared clonotypes between healthy human individuals. About the study: Per donor, CD8 memory used one plate, CD8 naive used two, CD4 memory used three and CD4 naive used three.

This clone has a handful of counts. As yet, its antigen is unknown. The authors split each subset's genomic DNA evenly across several immunoSEQ plates. TCRdb keeps only in-frame clones here, not all; method: immunoSEQ multiplex PCR. Among around 2,000,000 clones listed, about 95% were seen once. The naive CD8 population came from CD45RO-negative cells selected for CCR7, without terminally differentiated effector memory CD45RA+ cells. This CDR3 region has 13 residues. CDR1 and CDR2 (germline): MNHNS, SASEGT. Trimming took off 6 bases at V and 4 bases at J, with 10 bases between the two ends. Study-level results: Among non-shared clonotypes, generation probabilities were lower than among those shared by all four donors.

The sequence derives from a man between 18 and 29 years old in good health. The V call is TRBV6-1, the J call TRBJ1-5; D ambiguous. The material sequenced was naive CD8+ T cells sorted from blood. CDR3 coding DNA: TGTGCCAGCAGGGAAATGACTAATCAGCCCCAGCATTTT. Translation gives CASREMTNQPQHF.